A single sample gave rise to the 29 T cell receptor beta chains below, sequenced in a study of blood T cells in healthy people across ages. Alongside a J-beta primer mix, a sample-barcoded 5' primer served in a second PCR lasting about 7 to 12 cycles. From the 5' RACE reads, TCRdb called clonotypes with MiXCR, one entry per CDR3 protein. The sample lists 1.5 million to 2 million distinct CDR3 sequences; under 30% were seen once. Sequencing used blood. These receptors all stem from a woman aged 25-40 years in good health.

This clonotype came up a few times. This chain uses TRBV6-5 with TRBJ2-2; tentative D call: TRBD1 (6 bases). This CDR3 has 12 residues. Deletions cut 9 bases from V and 5 bases from J, with 10 bases between. The germline CDR1 and CDR2 sequences are MNHEY and SVGAGI. CDR3 DNA sequence: TGTGCCAGTGGCAGGGGTACCGGGGAGCTGTTTTTT. It yields the protein CASGRGTGELFF.

This clonotype has a single count. Being one base from a much bigger clone, this may be a read error. J is TRBJ1-2 and V is TRBV20-1; D uncertain. The CDR3 runs to 14 residues. Germline V CDR1 and CDR2: DFQATT, SNEGSKA (reference sequence). The CDR3 DNA sequence: TGCAGTGCTGGAGACCCCAATACTAACTATGGCTACACCTTC. This sequence encodes CSAGDPNTNYGYTF.

The chain combines TRBV20-1 with TRBJ1-5, with D tentatively TRBD1 (6 bases). V dropped 6 bases and J dropped 10 bases, with 19 bases sitting between them. This CDR3 has 13 residues. The germline V gene has CDR1 DFQATT and CDR2 SNEGSKA (reference sequence). CDR3 protein: CSALGGAGHPQHF. The CDR3 DNA reads as TGCAGTGCCCTTGGGGGGGCTGGGCACCCCCAGCATTTT.

The chain joins TRBV7-9 to TRBJ2-3, with 9 bases identical to TRBD2. V shed 5 bases and J 9 bases; nucleotides not matched to a gene: 18. Germline V gene data show CDR1 as SEHNR and CDR2 as FQNEAQ (reference sequence). The CDR3 runs to 17 residues. CDR3 nucleotides: TGTGCCAGCAGCCACCCAGCGGGAGGCTCCGGGGGAGACACGCAGTATTTT. Translating gives CASSHPAGGSGGDTQYF. The full variable domain, completed using reference TRBV7-9 and TRBJ2-3, is DTGVSQNPRHKITKRGQNVTFRCDPISEHNRLYWYRQTLGQGPEFLTYFQNEAQLEKSRLLSDRFSAERPKGSFSTLEIQRTEQGDSAMYLCASSHPAGGSGGDTQYFGPGTRLTVL.

The chain links TRBV6-5 to TRBJ2-7, with D possibly being TRBD2 (6 bases). V was trimmed by 6 bases and J by 3 bases, leaving 18 bases between them. The CDR3 sequence is 15 residues long. Germline V CDR1 and CDR2: MNHEY, SVGAGI. The chain's CDR3 is CASRQGPGVLYEQYF. CDR3 DNA sequence: TGTGCCAGCAGACAAGGACCGGGGGTCCTCTACGAGCAGTACTTC.

Only one count was recorded for this clonotype. Just one base apart from a much larger clone, this may be a read error. The chain joins TRBV6-5 to TRBJ1-4; TRBD1 aligns across 8 bases. Germline V gives CDR1 MNHEY, CDR2 SVGAGI. CDR3 length: 14 amino acids. In DNA form, the CDR3 reads TGTGCCAGCAGTGGACAGGGAGATAATGAAAAACCGTTTTTT. This codes for CASSGQGDNEKPFF.

The chain recombines TRBV11-2 with TRBJ1-1, with 7 bases lining up with TRBD1. This CDR3 comprises 14 residues. CDR1 is SGHAT, CDR2 FQNNGV, per germline. J lost 1 base, V lost 5 bases, and 4 bases had no gene match. This CDR3 is CASSNRDRNTEAFF. CDR3 DNA sequence: TGTGCCAGCAGCAACCGGGACAGGAACACTGAAGCTTTCTTT.

This clonotype appeared many times. Written as DNA, the CDR3 is TGTGAGTTCGGAGATACGCAGTATTTT. This encodes CEFGDTQYF. This chain links TRBV7-4 with TRBJ2-3; no definite D call. CDR1 and CDR2 (germline): SGHVT, SQSDAQ. The CDR3 consists of 9 residues.

This clonotype was detected many times. The chain recombines TRBV20-1 with TRBJ2-5; maybe TRBD2 (5 bases). V lost 5 bases and J 3 bases, leaving 7 bases between the germline ends. CDR1 and CDR2 from the germline V gene are DFQATT and SNEGSKA (reference sequence). The CDR3 totals 11 residues. As DNA, the CDR3 is TGCAGTGCTGTGACTAAAGAGACCCAGTACTTC. Translated, it gives CSAVTKETQYF.

As DNA, the CDR3 is TGCAGTGCTATTAACGGCAGGGAAGAGACCCAGTACTTC. Protein sequence: CSAINGREETQYF. This sequence joins TRBV20-1 and TRBJ2-5; D perhaps matches TRBD1 (5 bases). Trimming cost V 4 bases and J 3 bases, with 12 bases left between them. CDR1 DFQATT and CDR2 SNEGSKA come from the germline V gene (reference sequence). This CDR3 is 13 amino acids long.

This clonotype was seen more than once but under ten times. This chain connects TRBV7-3 to TRBJ1-6; D gene ambiguous. Germline CDR1 and CDR2: SGHTA and FQGTGA. The CDR3 has 12 residues. Trimming stripped 0 bases from V and 9 bases from J, with 3 bases between. The CDR3 here is CASSLTGSPLHF. The CDR3 DNA is TGTGCCAGCAGCTTAACTGGTTCACCCCTCCACTTT.

The chain carries TRBV2 and TRBJ2-1; 7 positions agree with TRBD1. The CDR3 consists of 13 residues. CDR1 and CDR2 (germline): SNHLY, FYNNEI. The ends lost 6 bases at V and 13 bases at J; junction bases unmatched: 12. The CDR3 DNA reads TGTGCCAGCAGCAGGGACAGCAGGGAGACCCAGTTCTTC. Amino acids: CASSRDSRETQFF.

This chain joins TRBV6-5 and TRBJ2-2; 8 positions match TRBD1. CDR3 length: 20 residues. Per the germline V gene, CDR1 is MNHEY and CDR2 is SVGAGI. With V trimmed by 1 base and J by 5 bases, 18 bases remained unmatched. CDR3 bases: TGTGCCAGCAGTTACTTCGGGACAGGAGTCCTCCGAAAAGGGACCGGGGAGCTGTTTTTT. This gives the protein CASSYFGTGVLRKGTGELFF.

This clonotype showed up just a few times. This sequence joins TRBV6-5 and TRBJ2-2, with TRBD1 as a possible D gene (6 bases). This CDR3 region has 14 residues. Germline CDR1 reads MNHEY; CDR2 reads SVGAGI. Trimming cost V 5 bases and J 7 bases, with 14 bases left between them. CDR3 loop: CASSATGSSGELFF. The CDR3 nucleotides are TGTGCCAGCAGTGCAACAGGGAGTAGCGGGGAGCTGTTTTTT.

The DNA of the CDR3 is TGCGCCAGCGCCTCGCTGGTCGGAGATGAGCAGTTCTTC. Protein sequence: CASASLVGDEQFF. The V call is TRBV5-1, the J call TRBJ2-1; D is uncertain. Germline V gene data show CDR1 as SGHRS and CDR2 as YFSETQ. V lost 7 bases and J lost 8, with 16 bases in between. The CDR3 is made up of 13 amino acids.

This clonotype came up many times. The J gene is TRBJ2-7, the V gene TRBV10-3; D uncertain. The germline V gene encodes CDR1 ENHRY and CDR2 SYGVKD. The CDR3 contains 11 residues. With 3 bases removed from V and 4 bases from J, the gap between germline ends came to 4 bases. Here the CDR3 DNA reads TGTGCCATCAGTGAACGGTACGAGCAGTACTTC. Translation gives CAISERYEQYF.

The CDR3 DNA reads as TGTGCCAGCACAAACGGGCTGGGGTCGGGAGGGCAGTACTTC. Translation gives CASTNGLGSGGQYF. This chain joins TRBV6-5 and TRBJ2-7, with TRBD2 matching 7 bases. This CDR3 comprises 14 residues. Per germline, CDR1 MNHEY and CDR2 SVGAGI. Germline trimming cut 7 bases from V and 9 bases from J; bases unmatched to any gene: 15.

In its sample, this clonotype was seen many times. The V gene is TRBV12-3 or TRBV12-4, the J gene TRBJ2-1; unclear D gene. The CDR3 sequence is 12 residues long. Trimming took 3 bases from V and 8 from J, leaving 8 bases between them. The CDR3 bases are TGTGCCAGCAGTTTCATTGGCGATGAGCAGTTCTTC. Translating it yields CASSFIGDEQFF.

This chain joins TRBV19 and TRBJ2-3, with 8 nucleotides matching TRBD1. The CDR3 spans 14 residues. Germline CDR1 reads LNHDA; CDR2 reads SQIVND (reference sequence). V shed 7 bases and J 0 bases; nucleotides not matched to a gene: 3. CDR3 bases: TGTGCCAGTAAGACAGGGGCGAGCACAGATACGCAGTATTTT. Protein: CASKTGASTDTQYF.

The rearrangement joins TRBV28 to TRBJ2-7; TRBD2 might be the D (5 bases). Germline V gene sequence: CDR1 MDHEN, CDR2 SYDVKM. There are 14 residues in the CDR3. Trimming took 6 bases from V and 5 from J, leaving 17 bases between them. CDR3 residues: CASRGAGLGNEQYF. CDR3 sequence (DNA): TGTGCCAGCAGGGGCGCGGGCCTCGGGAACGAGCAGTACTTC.

This clonotype was seen a handful of times. The chain is built from TRBV6-1 and TRBJ1-2; the D gene is possibly TRBD1 (5 bases). Germline V gene lookup returns CDR1 MNHNS and CDR2 SASEGT. Trimming cost V 8 bases and J 8 bases, with 24 bases left between them. This CDR3 region has 15 residues. CDR3 sequence reads: CASSRTRWGEEGYTF. The DNA for the CDR3 is TGTGCCAGCTCTCGAACTAGATGGGGGGAAGAAGGCTACACCTTC.

This clonotype was found a few times. This rearrangement joins TRBV7-6 to TRBJ1-2; 8 nucleotides align to TRBD1. From germline, CDR1 is SGHVS and CDR2 FNYEAQ. This CDR3 region has 15 residues. The ends lost 2 bases at V and 5 bases at J; junction bases unmatched: 7. CDR3 coding DNA: TGTGCCAGCAGCTTAAGGCAGGGGGCCGGTTATGGCTACACCTTC. The encoded protein is CASSLRQGAGYGYTF.

This clonotype showed up many times. V and J are TRBV20-1 and TRBJ2-5; weak D call: TRBD1 (5 bases). Germline V gene sequence: CDR1 DFQATT, CDR2 SNEGSKA (reference sequence). This CDR3 comprises 11 residues. In DNA, the CDR3 is TGCGGGGCGGAGTACCAAGAGACCCAGTACTTC. This encodes CGAEYQETQYF.

The V call is TRBV5-1, the J call TRBJ1-4; 7 bases agree with TRBD1. V lost 0 bases and J lost 6; bases outside the gene matches: 5. This CDR3 contains 15 residues. The germline CDR1 and CDR2 sequences are SGHRS and YFSETQ. CDR3 sequence (DNA): TGCGCCAGCAGCTTGGATGAAACAGGGGATGAAAAACTGTTTTTT. The encoded protein is CASSLDETGDEKLFF.

This clonotype was counted ten times or more. V is TRBV7-2 and J is TRBJ2-7; possible D gene TRBD2, 6 bases. Germline CDR1 SGHTA, CDR2 FQGNSA. This CDR3 comprises 15 residues. V lost 6 bases, J lost 1 base, and 16 bases lay in between. DNA for the CDR3: TGTGCCAGCAGATCACCCCTGCGGGGTTCCTACGAGCAGTACTTC. It translates to CASRSPLRGSYEQYF.

Concerning this clonotype itself: This is likely a read error, given that the CDR3 carries no conserved phenylalanine or tryptophan at its end. The chain employs TRBV9 and TRBJ2-7; 12 bases fit TRBD1. V was pared by 2 bases and J by 5 bases, with 11 bases of the junction left unmatched. This CDR3 has 17 amino acids. Germline CDR1 reads SGDLS; CDR2 reads YYNGEE. CDR3 region: CASSVGQGARVRDEQYY. In DNA form, the CDR3 reads TGTGCCAGCAGCGTGGGACAGGGGGCGCGGGTGCGGGACGAGCAGTACTAC.

The rearrangement links TRBV15 to TRBJ2-5; 8 bases are shared with TRBD2. CDR3 length: 14 amino acids. Germline V lookup: CDR1 LNHNV, CDR2 YYDKDF (reference sequence). V was pared by 5 bases and J by 11 bases, with 13 bases of the junction left unmatched. CDR3 residues: CATSSGGIPDKQYF. The CDR3 nucleotides read TGTGCCACCAGCTCGGGAGGGATCCCGGATAAGCAGTACTTC.

This clonotype came up a few times. Because the CDR3's place on the DNA is in doubt, the DNA is left out and the CDR3 is given as listed by TCRdb. The genes are TRBV12-3 or TRBV12-4 and TRBJ2-1. The CDR3 is made up of 12 amino acids, end residues included. The CDR3: CASSTSAGEQFF.

The V call is TRBV20-1, the J call TRBJ2-3, with D possibly called TRBD1 or TRBD2 (5 bases each). V was pared by 5 bases and J by 2 bases, with 14 bases between. CDR3 length equals 14 residues. Germline V gene sequence: CDR1 DFQATT, CDR2 SNEGSKA (reference sequence). The CDR3 bases are TGCAGTGCTGGCGAGGGGCCCCTCACAGATACGCAGTATTTT. Translated: CSAGEGPLTDTQYF.